Listed here is a single TCR beta chain. Its antigen is unidentified. V lost 5 bases, J lost 7 bases, and 8 bases stayed unmatched. This CDR3 comprises 14 residues. Germline V gene lookup returns CDR1 SGHAT and CDR2 FQNNGV. The table came from immunoSEQ multiplex PCR; TCRdb's copy has only in-frame clones and leaves some out. Among around 20,000 clones listed, 87% were seen once. The sample comes from a study of monozygotic twins with cystic fibrosis. On the study more broadly: Libraries were built from approximately 3 micrograms of fragmented DNA using about 14 PCR cycles.

Points from the study as a whole: Low clonality (median around 0.0095) suggested a mostly naive repertoire. In this small cohort, shared CDR3 numbers showed no association with age, concordance or disease severity. In 13 of 16 pairs, V gene usage was closest to the co-twin's.

The source is a young woman with cystic fibrosis. The chain has TRBV11-2 and TRBJ2-3; 8 nucleotides line up with TRBD2. The sequenced sample was blood. CDR3 in amino acids: CASSGRGAHNTQYF. CDR3 DNA: TGTGCCAGCAGCGGGCGGGGGGCCCACAATACGCAGTATTTT.